This T cell receptor (beta chain) was profiled in a study of human thymus T cells. Donation was from healthy Finnish infants who were having corrective surgery that addressed congenital heart defects. Genomic DNA was extracted from every available blood leukocyte. In the case of this clone: Its matching antigen is unknown.

TCRdb's copy holds only in-frame clones and misses some; the assay was immunoSEQ multiplex PCR. The sample includes 40,000 to 45,000 clones, approximately 95% of them seen just once. General study points: V and J gene usage appeared biased in thymic and blood repertoires.

Losses at the gene ends were 8 bases for V and 0 bases for J; bases not matched to a gene: 9. This CDR3 spans 16 amino acids. Germline V gene lookup returns CDR1 ENHRY and CDR2 SYGVKD. The chain employs TRBV10-3 and TRBJ2-2; TRBD1 agrees at 7 bases. The TCR was taken from a boy under two years old with a congenital heart defect but otherwise immunologically healthy. The sequenced sample consisted of blood. For the CDR3, the DNA is TGTGCCATCCGGCCCAACAGGGGCCCGAACACCGGGGAGCTGTTTTTT. It encodes CAIRPNRGPNTGELFF.